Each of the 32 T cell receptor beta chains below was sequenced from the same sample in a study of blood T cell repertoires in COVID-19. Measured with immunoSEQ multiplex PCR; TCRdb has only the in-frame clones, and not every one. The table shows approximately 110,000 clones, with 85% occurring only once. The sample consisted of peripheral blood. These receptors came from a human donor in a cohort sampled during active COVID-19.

CDR3 DNA sequence: TGTGCCAGCAGCTTAAGCGGACAGGAGCCCTATGGCTACACCTTC. This encodes CASSLSGQEPYGYTF. The V and J genes are TRBV7-9 and TRBJ1-2, with 7 bases identical to TRBD1. Germline assignment: CDR1 SEHNR and CDR2 FQNEAQ (reference sequence). CDR3 size: 15 residues. V lost 2 bases and J lost 4; bases outside the gene matches: 7.

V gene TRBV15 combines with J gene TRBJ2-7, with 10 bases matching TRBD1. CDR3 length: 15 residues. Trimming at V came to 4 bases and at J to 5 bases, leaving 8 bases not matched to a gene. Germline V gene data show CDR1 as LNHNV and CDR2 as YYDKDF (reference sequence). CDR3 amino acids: CATSTLGQGDNEQYF. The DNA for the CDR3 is TGTGCCACCAGCACCCTAGGACAGGGGGATAACGAGCAGTACTTC.

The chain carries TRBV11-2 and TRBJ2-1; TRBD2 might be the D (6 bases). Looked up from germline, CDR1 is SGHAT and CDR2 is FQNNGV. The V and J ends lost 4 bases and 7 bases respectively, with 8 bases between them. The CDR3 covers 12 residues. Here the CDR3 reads CASSWAGNEQFF. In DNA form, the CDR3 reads TGTGCCAGCAGCTGGGCGGGGAATGAGCAGTTCTTC. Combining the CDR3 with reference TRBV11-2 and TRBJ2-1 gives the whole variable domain EAGVAQSPRYKIIEKRQSVAFWCNPISGHATLYWYQQILGQGPKLLIQFQNNGVVDDSQLPKDRFSAERLKGVDSTLKIQPAKLEDSAVYLCASSWAGNEQFFGPGTRLTVL.

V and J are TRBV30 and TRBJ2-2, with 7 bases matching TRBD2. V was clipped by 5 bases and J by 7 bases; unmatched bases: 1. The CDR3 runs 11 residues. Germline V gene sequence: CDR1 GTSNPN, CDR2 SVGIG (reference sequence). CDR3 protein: CAWERGGELFF. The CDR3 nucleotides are TGTGCCTGGGAGCGGGGCGGGGAGCTGTTTTTT. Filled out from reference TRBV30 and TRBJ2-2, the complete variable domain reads SQTIHQWPATLVQPVGSPLSLECTVEGTSNPNLYWYRQAAGRGLQLLFYSVGIGQISSEVPQNLSASRPQDRQFILSSKKLLLSDSGFYLCAWERGGELFFGEGSRLTVL.

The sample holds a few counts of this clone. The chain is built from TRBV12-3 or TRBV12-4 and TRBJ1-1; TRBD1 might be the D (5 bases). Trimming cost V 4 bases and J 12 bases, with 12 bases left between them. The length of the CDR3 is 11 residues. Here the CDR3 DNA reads TGTGCCAGCAGTTCCCTCAGGGCAACTTTCTTT. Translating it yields CASSSLRATFF.

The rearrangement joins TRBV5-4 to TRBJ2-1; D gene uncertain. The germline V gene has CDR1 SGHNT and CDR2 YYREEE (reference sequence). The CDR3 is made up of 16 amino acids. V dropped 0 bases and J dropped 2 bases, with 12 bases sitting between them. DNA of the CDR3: TGTGCCAGCAGCTTGGAGGCTAGTCGAACCTACAATGAGCAGTTCTTC. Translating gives CASSLEASRTYNEQFF.

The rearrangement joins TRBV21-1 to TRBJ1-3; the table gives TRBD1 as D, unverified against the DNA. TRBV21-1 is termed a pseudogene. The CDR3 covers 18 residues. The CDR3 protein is CASSTRTGAICSGNTIYF. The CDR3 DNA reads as TGTGCCAGCAGCACCAGGACAGGGGCGATTTGCTCTGGAAACACCATATATTTT.

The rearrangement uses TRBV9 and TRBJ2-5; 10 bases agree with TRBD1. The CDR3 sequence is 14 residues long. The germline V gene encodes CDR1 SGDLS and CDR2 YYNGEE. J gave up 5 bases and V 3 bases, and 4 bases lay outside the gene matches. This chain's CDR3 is CASSDDRGPETQYF. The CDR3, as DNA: TGTGCCAGCAGCGATGACAGGGGGCCGGAGACCCAGTACTTC.

The CDR3 sequence: CTSGPLPLHF. The CDR3 DNA reads TGCACCAGCGGCCCTTTACCCCTCCACTTT. This chain uses TRBV1 with TRBJ1-6. TRBV1 is reported as a pseudogene. The CDR3 extends over 10 amino acids.

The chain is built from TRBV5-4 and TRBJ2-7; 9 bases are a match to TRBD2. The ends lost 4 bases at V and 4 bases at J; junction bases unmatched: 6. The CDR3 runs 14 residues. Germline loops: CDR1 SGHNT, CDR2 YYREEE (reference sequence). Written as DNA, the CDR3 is TGTGCCAGCAGCCTCGGACTAGCGCTTTACGAGCAGTACTTC. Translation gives CASSLGLALYEQYF.

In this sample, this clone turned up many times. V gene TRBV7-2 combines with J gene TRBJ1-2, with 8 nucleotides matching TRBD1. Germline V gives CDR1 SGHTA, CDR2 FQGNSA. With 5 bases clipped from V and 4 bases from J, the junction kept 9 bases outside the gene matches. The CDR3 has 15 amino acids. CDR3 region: CASSPRTGTIYGYTF. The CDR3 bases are TGTGCCAGCAGCCCCCGGACAGGGACCATCTATGGCTACACCTTC.

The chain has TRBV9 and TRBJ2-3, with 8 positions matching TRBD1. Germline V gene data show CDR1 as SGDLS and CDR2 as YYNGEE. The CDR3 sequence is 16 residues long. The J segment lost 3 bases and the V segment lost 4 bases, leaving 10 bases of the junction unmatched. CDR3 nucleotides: TGTGCCAGCAGCACCCGGGGAGGACAGGGAACAGATACGCAGTATTTT. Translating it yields CASSTRGGQGTDTQYF.

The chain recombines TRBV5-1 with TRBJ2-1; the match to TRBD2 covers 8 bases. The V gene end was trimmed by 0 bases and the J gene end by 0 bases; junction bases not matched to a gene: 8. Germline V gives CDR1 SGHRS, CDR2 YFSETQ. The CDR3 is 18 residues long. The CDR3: CASSLGILAGHSYNEQFF. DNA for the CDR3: TGCGCCAGCAGCTTGGGGATCCTAGCGGGTCACTCCTACAATGAGCAGTTCTTC. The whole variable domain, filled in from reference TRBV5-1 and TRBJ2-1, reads KAGVTQTPRYLIKTRGQQVTLSCSPISGHRSVSWYQQTPGQGLQFLFEYFSETQRNKGNFPGRFSGRQFSNSRSEMNVSTLELGDSALYLCASSLGILAGHSYNEQFFGPGTRLTVL.

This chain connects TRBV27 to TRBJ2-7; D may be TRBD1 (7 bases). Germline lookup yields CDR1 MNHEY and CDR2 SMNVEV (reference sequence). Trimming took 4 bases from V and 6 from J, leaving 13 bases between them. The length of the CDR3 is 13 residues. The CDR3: CASSSTGRSEQYF. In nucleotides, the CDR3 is TGTGCCAGCAGTTCGACAGGGAGGTCCGAGCAGTACTTC.

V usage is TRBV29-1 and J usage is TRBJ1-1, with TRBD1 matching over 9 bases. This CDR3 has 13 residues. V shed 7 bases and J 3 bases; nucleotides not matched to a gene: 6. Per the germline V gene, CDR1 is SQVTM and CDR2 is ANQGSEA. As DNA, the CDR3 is TGCAGCGCGGGGACAGGGAGTGACACTGAAGCTTTCTTT. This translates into CSAGTGSDTEAFF.

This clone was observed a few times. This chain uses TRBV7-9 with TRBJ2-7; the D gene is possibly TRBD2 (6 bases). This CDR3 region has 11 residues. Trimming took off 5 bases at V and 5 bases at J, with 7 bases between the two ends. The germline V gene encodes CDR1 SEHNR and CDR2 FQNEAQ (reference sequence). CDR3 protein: CASSRENEQYF. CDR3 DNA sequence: TGTGCCAGCAGCCGGGAGAACGAGCAGTACTTC.

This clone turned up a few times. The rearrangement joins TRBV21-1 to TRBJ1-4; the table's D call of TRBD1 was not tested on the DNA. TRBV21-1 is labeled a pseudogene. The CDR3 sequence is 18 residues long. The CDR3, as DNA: TGTGCCAGCAGCAGGAGGACAGTTTGTGGTGCAACTAATGAAAAACTGTTTTTT. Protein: CASSRRTVCGATNEKLFF.

The CDR3 spells CASSDRGLTEAFF. In nucleotides, the CDR3 is TGTGCCAGCAGTGACAGGGGCCTCACTGAAGCTTTCTTT. The gene calls are TRBV6-1 and TRBJ1-1; TRBD1 is a possible D gene (6 bases). The CDR3 contains 13 residues. V dropped 3 bases and J dropped 4 bases, with 9 bases sitting between them. Germline CDR1 reads MNHNS; CDR2 reads SASEGT.

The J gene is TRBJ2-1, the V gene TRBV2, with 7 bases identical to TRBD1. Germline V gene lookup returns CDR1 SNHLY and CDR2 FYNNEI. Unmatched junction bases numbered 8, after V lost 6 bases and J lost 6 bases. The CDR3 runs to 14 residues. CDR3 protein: CASRGTVPTNEQFF. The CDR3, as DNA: TGTGCCAGCAGGGGGACAGTCCCCACCAATGAGCAGTTCTTC.

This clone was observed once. The CDR3 coding sequence is TGTGCCAGTAGTAGGACAGCGAGGGGCAATCAGCCCCAGCATTTT. It codes for CASSRTARGNQPQHF. The V call is TRBV19, the J call TRBJ1-5, with a weak D call TRBD1 (6 bases). Germline V gives CDR1 LNHDA, CDR2 SQIVND (reference sequence). Trimming left V 4 bases short and J 2 bases short, with 12 bases between. This CDR3 contains 15 residues.

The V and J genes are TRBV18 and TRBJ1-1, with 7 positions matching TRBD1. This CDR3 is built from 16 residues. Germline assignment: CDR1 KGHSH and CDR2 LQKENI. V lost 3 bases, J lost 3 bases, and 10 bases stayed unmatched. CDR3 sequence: CASSPLTGRIDTEAFF. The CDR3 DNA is TGTGCCAGCTCACCCTTGACAGGGCGAATAGACACTGAAGCTTTCTTT.

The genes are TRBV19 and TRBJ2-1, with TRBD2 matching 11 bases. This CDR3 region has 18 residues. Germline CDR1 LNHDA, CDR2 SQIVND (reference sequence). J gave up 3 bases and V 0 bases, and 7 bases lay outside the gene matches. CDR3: CASSIDIASGGFYNEQFF. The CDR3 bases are TGTGCCAGTAGTATAGATATCGCTAGCGGGGGGTTCTACAATGAGCAGTTCTTC.

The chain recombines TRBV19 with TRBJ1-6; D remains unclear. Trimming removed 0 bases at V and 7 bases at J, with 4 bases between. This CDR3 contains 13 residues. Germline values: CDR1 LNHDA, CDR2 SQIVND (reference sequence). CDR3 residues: CASSIDLNSPLHF. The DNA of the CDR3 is TGTGCCAGTAGTATAGACCTAAATTCACCCCTCCACTTT.

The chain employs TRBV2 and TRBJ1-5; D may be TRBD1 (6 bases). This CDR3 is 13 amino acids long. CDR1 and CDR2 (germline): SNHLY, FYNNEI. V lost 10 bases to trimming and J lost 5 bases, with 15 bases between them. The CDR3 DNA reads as TGTGCCACCCAGACAGGCCTGGATCAGCCCCAGCATTTT. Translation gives CATQTGLDQPQHF.

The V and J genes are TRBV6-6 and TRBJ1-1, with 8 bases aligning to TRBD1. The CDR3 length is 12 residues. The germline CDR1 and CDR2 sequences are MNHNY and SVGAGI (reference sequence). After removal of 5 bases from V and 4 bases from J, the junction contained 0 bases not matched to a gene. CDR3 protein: CASSTGGTEAFF. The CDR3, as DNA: TGTGCCAGCAGTACAGGGGGCACTGAAGCTTTCTTT.

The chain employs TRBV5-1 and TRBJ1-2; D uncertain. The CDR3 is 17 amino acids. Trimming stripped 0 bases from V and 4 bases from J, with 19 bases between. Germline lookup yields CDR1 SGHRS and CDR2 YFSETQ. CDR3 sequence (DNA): TGCGCCAGCAGCTTGGAAGGTGCGGGCGCCCCTGGCTATGGCTACACCTTC. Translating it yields CASSLEGAGAPGYGYTF.

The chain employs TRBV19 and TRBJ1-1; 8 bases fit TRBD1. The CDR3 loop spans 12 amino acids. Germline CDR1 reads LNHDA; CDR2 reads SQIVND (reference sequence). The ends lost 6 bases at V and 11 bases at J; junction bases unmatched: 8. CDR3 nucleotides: TGTGCCAGTAGCTCAGGGGGCCTTTGGGCTTTCTTT. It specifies CASSSGGLWAFF.

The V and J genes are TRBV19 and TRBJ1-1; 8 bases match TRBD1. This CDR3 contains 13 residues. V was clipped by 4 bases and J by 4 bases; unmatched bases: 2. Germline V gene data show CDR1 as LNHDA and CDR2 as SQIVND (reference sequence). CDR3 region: CASSTQGVTEAFF. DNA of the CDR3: TGTGCCAGTAGTACACAGGGGGTCACTGAAGCTTTCTTT.

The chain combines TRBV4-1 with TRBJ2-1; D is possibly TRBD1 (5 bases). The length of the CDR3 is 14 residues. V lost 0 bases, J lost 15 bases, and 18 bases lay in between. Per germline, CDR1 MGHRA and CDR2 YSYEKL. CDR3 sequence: CASSQEPRTGRAFF. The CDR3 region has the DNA TGCGCCAGCAGCCAAGAACCGAGAACAGGCCGCGCGTTCTTC.

DNA of the CDR3: TGTGCCAGCAGTTTTCGGGAAAGAAAGTTCTTC. Amino acid sequence: CASSFRERKFF. The chain recombines TRBV12-3 or TRBV12-4 with TRBJ2-1; D possibly corresponds to TRBD2 (5 bases). This CDR3 contains 11 residues. V was pared by 3 bases and J by 14 bases, with 11 bases between.

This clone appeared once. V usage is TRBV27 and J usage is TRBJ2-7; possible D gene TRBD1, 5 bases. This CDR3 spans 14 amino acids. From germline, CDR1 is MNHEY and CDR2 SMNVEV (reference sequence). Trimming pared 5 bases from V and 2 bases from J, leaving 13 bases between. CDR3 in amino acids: CASSPNPGPYEQYF. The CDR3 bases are TGTGCCAGCAGTCCAAACCCAGGGCCCTACGAGCAGTACTTC.

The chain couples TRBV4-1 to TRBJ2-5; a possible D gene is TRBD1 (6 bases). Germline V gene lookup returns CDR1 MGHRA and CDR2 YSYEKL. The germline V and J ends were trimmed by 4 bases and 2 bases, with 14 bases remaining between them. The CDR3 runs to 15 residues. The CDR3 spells CASSPVVTGQETQYF. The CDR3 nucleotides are TGCGCCAGCAGCCCAGTCGTGACAGGACAAGAGACCCAGTACTTC.